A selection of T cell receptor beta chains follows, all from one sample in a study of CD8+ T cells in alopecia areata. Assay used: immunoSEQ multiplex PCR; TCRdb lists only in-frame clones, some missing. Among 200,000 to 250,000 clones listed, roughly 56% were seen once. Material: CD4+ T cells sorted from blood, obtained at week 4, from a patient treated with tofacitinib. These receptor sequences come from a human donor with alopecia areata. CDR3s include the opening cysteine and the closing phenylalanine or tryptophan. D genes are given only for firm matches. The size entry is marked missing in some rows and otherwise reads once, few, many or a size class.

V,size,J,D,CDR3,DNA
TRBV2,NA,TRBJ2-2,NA,CASNGPETANTGELFF,TGTGCCAGCAATGGGCCAGAGACCGCGAACACCGGGGAGCTGTTTTTT
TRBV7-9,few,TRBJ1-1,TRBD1,CASSRGQGGAEAFF,TGTGCCAGCAGCCGGGGACAGGGCGGCGCTGAAGCTTTCTTT
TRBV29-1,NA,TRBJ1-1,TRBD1,CSVGTGGLGTEAFF,TGCAGCGTGGGGACAGGGGGTTTGGGCACTGAAGCTTTCTTT
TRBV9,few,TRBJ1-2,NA,CASSFDLYGYTF,TGTGCCAGCAGCTTCGACCTCTATGGCTACACCTTC
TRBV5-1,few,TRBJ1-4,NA,CASSLNGATNEKLFF,TGCGCCAGCAGCTTGAACGGTGCAACTAATGAAAAACTGTTTTTT
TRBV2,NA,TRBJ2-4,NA,CASRPGTPGNIQYF,TGTGCCAGCAGACCCGGGACCCCAGGAAACATTCAGTACTTC
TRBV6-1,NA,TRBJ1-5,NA,CASSVTGSQDQPQHF,TGTGCCAGCAGTGTAACAGGGAGCCAAGATCAGCCCCAGCATTTT
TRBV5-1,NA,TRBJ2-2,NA,CASNQGQVTGELFF,TGCGCCAGCAACCAGGGCCAAGTCACCGGGGAGCTGTTTTTT
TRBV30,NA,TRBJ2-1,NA,CAWSASGYEQFF,TGTGCCTGGAGTGCCTCCGGGTATGAGCAGTTCTTC
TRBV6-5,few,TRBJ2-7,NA,CASSYRSRSPYEQYF,TGTGCCAGCAGTTACCGCTCTAGGTCCCCCTACGAGCAGTACTTC
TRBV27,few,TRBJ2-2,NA,CASSLSWSGTGELFF,TGTGCCAGCAGTTTATCCTGGTCTGGCACCGGGGAGCTGTTTTTT
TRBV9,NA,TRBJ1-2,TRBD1,CASSGRQGINYGYTF,TGTGCCAGCAGCGGAAGACAGGGTATCAACTATGGCTACACCTTC
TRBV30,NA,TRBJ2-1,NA,CAWSVANTLGGEQFF,TGTGCCTGGAGTGTAGCAAACACCCTAGGGGGTGAGCAGTTCTTC
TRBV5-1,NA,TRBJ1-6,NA,CASSLGELLYNSPLHF,TGCGCCAGCAGCTTGGGGGAGTTGCTCTATAATTCACCCCTCCACTTT
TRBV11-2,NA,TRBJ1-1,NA,CASSLDRNTEAFF,TGTGCCAGCAGCTTAGACAGGAACACTGAAGCTTTCTTT
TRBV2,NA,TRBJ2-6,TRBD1,CASSDGTGGAGANVLTF,TGTGCCAGCAGTGACGGGACAGGGGGCGCTGGGGCCAACGTCCTGACTTTC
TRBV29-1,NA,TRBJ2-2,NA,CSAGRSNTGELFF,TGCAGCGCGGGACGTTCGAACACCGGGGAGCTGTTTTTT
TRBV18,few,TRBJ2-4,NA,CASSPTQALTQGNIQYF,TGTGCCAGCTCACCAACGCAAGCCCTCACCCAGGGAAACATTCAGTACTTC
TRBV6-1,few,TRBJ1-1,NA,CASSTTGYTEAFF,TGTGCCAGCTCAACTACAGGGTACACTGAAGCTTTCTTT
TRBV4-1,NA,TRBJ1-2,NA,CASSQTGTHYNYGYTF,TGCGCCAGCAGCCAAACCGGGACACACTATAACTATGGCTACACCTTC
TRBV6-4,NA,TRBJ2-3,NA,CASSDGSTQYF,TGTGCCAGCAGTGACGGGAGTACGCAGTATTTT
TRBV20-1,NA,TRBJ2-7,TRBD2,CRAGDASEQYF,TGCAGAGCGGGGGATGCTAGTGAGCAGTACTTC
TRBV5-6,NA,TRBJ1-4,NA,CASSLGGGTNEKLFF,TGTGCCAGCAGCTTGGGCGGGGGCACTAATGAAAAACTGTTTTTT
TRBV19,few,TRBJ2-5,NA,CASSRGLRETQYF,TGTGCCAGTAGTAGGGGACTTCGAGAGACCCAGTACTTC
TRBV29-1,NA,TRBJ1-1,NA,CSVEYSMNTEAFF,TGCAGCGTTGAGTACAGCATGAACACTGAAGCTTTCTTT
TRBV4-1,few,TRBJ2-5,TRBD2,CASSPGLAGGLETQYF,TGCGCCAGCAGCCCGGGACTAGCGGGGGGTCTGGAGACCCAGTACTTC
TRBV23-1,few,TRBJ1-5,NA,CASSQSGWINNQPQHF,TGCGCCAGCAGTCAATCGGGGTGGATTAACAATCAGCCCCAGCATTTT
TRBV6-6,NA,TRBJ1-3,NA,CASSYPQGRENTIYF,TGTGCCAGCAGTTACCCCCAGGGGCGAGAAAACACCATATATTTT
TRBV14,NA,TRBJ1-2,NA,CASSQVSGVDGYTF,TGTGCCAGCAGCCAAGTCTCGGGAGTTGATGGCTACACCTTC
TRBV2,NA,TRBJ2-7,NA,CASTEELRSSYEQYF,TGTGCCAGCACGGAAGAACTCAGGAGCTCCTACGAGCAGTACTTC
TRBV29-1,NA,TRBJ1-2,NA,CSVEGGGYGYTF,TGCAGCGTTGAGGGTGGAGGTTATGGCTACACCTTC
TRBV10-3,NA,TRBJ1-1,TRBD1,CASGQGNPVFF,TGTGCCAGCGGACAGGGTAATCCGGTTTTCTTT
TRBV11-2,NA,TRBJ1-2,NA,CASSYGAGNGYTF,TGTGCCAGCAGCTATGGTGCAGGGAATGGCTACACCTTC
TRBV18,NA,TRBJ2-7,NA,CASSPARNFYEQYF,TGTGCCAGCTCACCAGCTAGGAACTTTTACGAGCAGTACTTC
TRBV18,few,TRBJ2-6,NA,CASSPASSGANVLTF,TGTGCCAGCTCACCGGCATCCTCCGGGGCCAACGTCCTGACTTTC
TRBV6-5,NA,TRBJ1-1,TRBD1,CASRQGRVLNTEAFF,TGTGCCAGCAGACAGGGGAGGGTCTTAAACACTGAAGCTTTCTTT
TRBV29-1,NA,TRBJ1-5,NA,CSVEDPSGSQPQHF,TGCAGCGTTGAAGATCCGTCGGGGTCTCAGCCCCAGCATTTT
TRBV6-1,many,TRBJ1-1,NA,CASSSKTDGGTEAFF,TGTGCCAGCAGTTCCAAGACAGACGGGGGGACTGAAGCTTTCTTT
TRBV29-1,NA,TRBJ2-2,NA,CSGGRNTGELFF,TGCAGCGGTGGGAGGAACACCGGGGAGCTGTTTTTT
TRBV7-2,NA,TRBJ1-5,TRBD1,CASSRDRGDQPQHF,TGTGCCAGCAGCCGAGACAGGGGTGATCAGCCCCAGCATTTT
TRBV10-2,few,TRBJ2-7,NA,CASSGGYEQYF,TGCGCCAGCAGTGGTGGCTACGAGCAGTACTTC
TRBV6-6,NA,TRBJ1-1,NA,CASSRGGLAEAFF,TGTGCCAGCTCCAGGGGAGGGCTCGCTGAAGCTTTCTTT
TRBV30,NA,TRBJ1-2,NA,CAWSVGTDYGYTF,TGTGCCTGGAGTGTCGGGACCGACTATGGCTACACCTTC
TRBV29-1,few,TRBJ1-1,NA,CSALVLGGTEAFF,TGCAGCGCCCTCGTCCTGGGGGGGACTGAAGCTTTCTTT
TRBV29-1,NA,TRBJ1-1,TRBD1,CSVEMPGQGRTEAFF,TGCAGCGTTGAAATGCCCGGACAGGGCCGCACTGAAGCTTTCTTT
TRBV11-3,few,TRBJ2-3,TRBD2,CASSGGGTDTQYF,TGTGCCAGCAGTGGGGGGGGCACAGATACGCAGTATTTT
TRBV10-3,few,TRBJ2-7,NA,CAISDKEQNYEQYF,TGTGCCATCAGTGATAAGGAACAGAACTACGAGCAGTACTTC
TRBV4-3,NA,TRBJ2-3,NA,CASSPYNTLGTDTQYF,TGCGCCAGCAGCCCATACAATACCCTTGGCACAGATACGCAGTATTTT